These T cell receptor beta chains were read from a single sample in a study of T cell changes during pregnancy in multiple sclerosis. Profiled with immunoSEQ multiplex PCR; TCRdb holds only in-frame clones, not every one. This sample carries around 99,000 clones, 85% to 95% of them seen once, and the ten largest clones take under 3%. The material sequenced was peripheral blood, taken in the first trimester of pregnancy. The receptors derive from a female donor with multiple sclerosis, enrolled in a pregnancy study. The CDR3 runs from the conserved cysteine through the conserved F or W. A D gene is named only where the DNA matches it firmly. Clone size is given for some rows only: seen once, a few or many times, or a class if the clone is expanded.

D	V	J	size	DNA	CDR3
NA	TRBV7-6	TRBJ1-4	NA	TGTGCCAGCAGCTCGATACAGGGTTTGGAAAAACTGTTTTTT	CASSSIQGLEKLFF
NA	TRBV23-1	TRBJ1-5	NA	TGCGCCAGCAGCCCCAATCTACCCAATCAGCCCCAGCATTTT	CASSPNLPNQPQHF
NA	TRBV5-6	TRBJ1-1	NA	TGTGCCAGCAGTTCGAGGTGGGACACTGAAGCTTTCTTT	CASSSRWDTEAFF
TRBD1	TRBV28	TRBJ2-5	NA	TGTGCCAGCAGTGACCTGGACAGGGGTCGGGAGACCCAGTACTTC	CASSDLDRGRETQYF
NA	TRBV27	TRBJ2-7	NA	TGTGCCAGCGGCAGGCCACCTTTCGAGCAGTACTTC	CASGRPPFEQYF
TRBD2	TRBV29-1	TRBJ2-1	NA	TGCAGCGTTTCGGCTAGCGGGAAAAATGAGCAGTTCTTC	CSVSASGKNEQFF
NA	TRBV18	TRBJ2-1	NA	TGTGCCAGCTCACCACCCACATTTTACAATGAGCAGTTCTTC	CASSPPTFYNEQFF
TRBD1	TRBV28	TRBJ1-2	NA	TGTGCCAGCGTCGACAGGGGGCGGCGGGAATTCTATGGCTACACCTTC	CASVDRGRREFYGYTF
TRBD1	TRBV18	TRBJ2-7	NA	TGTGCCAGCTCACCAAGGACAGGGGACTACGAGCAGTACTTC	CASSPRTGDYEQYF
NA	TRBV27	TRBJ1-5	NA	TGTGCCAGCAGTAAGGGGACACGCAATCAGCCCCAGCATTTT	CASSKGTRNQPQHF
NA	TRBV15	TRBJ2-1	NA	TGTGCCACCAGTTTCCGGCAGGGAGGTTCCGATGAGCAGTTCTTC	CATSFRQGGSDEQFF
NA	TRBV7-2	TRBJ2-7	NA	TGTGCCAGCAGCTTGAGGTTGACCTACGAGCAGTACTTC	CASSLRLTYEQYF
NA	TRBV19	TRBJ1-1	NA	TGTGCCGTCAGGCCGGGAGTGAACACTGAAGCTTTCTTT	CAVRPGVNTEAFF
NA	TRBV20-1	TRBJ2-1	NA	TGCAGTGCTGTCAGGGGCGAGCAGTTCTTC	CSAVRGEQFF
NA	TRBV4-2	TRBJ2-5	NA	TGTGCCAGCAGCCAAGATAGGAGGGGACGGGAGACCCAGTACTTC	CASSQDRRGRETQYF
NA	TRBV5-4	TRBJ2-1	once	TGTGCCAGCAGCACAGTACGGGGTGAGCAGTTCTTC	CASSTVRGEQFF
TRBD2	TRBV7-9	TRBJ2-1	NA	TGTGCCAGCAGCCCACGACTAGCGGGAGTGGTTGTGAACAATGAGCAGTTCTTC	CASSPRLAGVVVNNEQFF
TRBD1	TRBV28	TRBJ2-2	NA	TGTGCCACCCTAACAGGACAGGGTCACACCGGGGAGCTGTTTTTT	CATLTGQGHTGELFF